These T cell receptor beta chains were read from a single sample in a study of blood T cell repertoires in COVID-19. Assay: immunoSEQ multiplex PCR; the TCRdb copy retains only in-frame clones and omits some. The repertoire has some 250,000 clones, 75% to 90% of them found once; the top ten carry about 1.9%. Sequenced material: PBMCs or T cells enriched from blood (not recorded which). The receptors were gathered from a woman between 45 and 60 years old who had recovered from COVID-19. CDR3s include the opening cysteine and the closing phenylalanine or tryptophan. D genes are given only for firm matches. Rows give clone size only sometimes, using once, few, many, or a class for an expanded clone.

D	V	size	J	CDR3	DNA
TRBD2	TRBV3-1/TRBV3-2	once	TRBJ2-7	CASSQGSGMTYEQYF	TGTGCCAGCAGCCAGGGGAGCGGGATGACCTACGAGCAGTACTTC
.	TRBV6-6	.	TRBJ1-2	CASSPSSGTPQPYGYTF	TGTGCCAGCAGTCCCTCCTCCGGGACACCCCAGCCCTATGGCTACACCTTC
TRBD1	TRBV29-1	.	TRBJ1-1	CSVGQGAVTEAFF	TGCAGCGTTGGACAGGGGGCGGTCACTGAAGCTTTCTTT
.	TRBV7-9	once	TRBJ2-3	CASSSYNTDTQYF	TGTGCCAGCAGCTCCTATAACACAGATACGCAGTATTTT
TRBD2	TRBV28	.	TRBJ2-7	CATKTSGSSYEQYF	TGTGCCACCAAGACTAGCGGGAGCTCCTACGAGCAGTACTTC
.	TRBV5-5	.	TRBJ2-5	CASSFTLEQETQYF	TGTGCCAGCAGCTTCACCCTAGAACAAGAGACCCAGTACTTC
.	TRBV5-1	.	TRBJ2-1	CASALQDPTTNEQFF	TGCGCCAGTGCGCTACAGGATCCCACTACCAATGAGCAGTTCTTC
TRBD2	TRBV4-2	.	TRBJ2-3	CASSQYTSGRELDTQYF	TGTGCCAGCAGCCAGTACACTAGCGGGAGGGAGTTAGATACGCAGTATTTT
.	TRBV7-8	.	TRBJ2-1	CASSLDPGPYNEQFF	TGTGCCAGCAGCTTAGACCCAGGCCCCTACAATGAGCAGTTCTTC
TRBD1	TRBV18	.	TRBJ1-6	CASSPGQAYNSPLHF	TGTGCCAGCTCACCGGGACAGGCATATAATTCACCCCTCCACTTT
TRBD2	TRBV24-1	few	TRBJ2-7	CATSDRGLAGVNSYEQYF	TGTGCCACCAGTGATCGTGGACTAGCGGGAGTGAATTCCTACGAGCAGTACTTC
.	TRBV7-6	.	TRBJ1-1	CASSLGWTAEAFF	TGTGCCAGCAGCTTAGGGTGGACAGCAGAAGCTTTCTTT
.	TRBV4-1	few	TRBJ1-4	CASSQEGLGLDPTINEKLFF	TGCGCCAGCAGCCAAGAGGGCCTGGGGCTGGACCCCACCATAAATGAAAAACTGTTTTTT
TRBD2	TRBV7-2	.	TRBJ2-3	CASSSREGGVDTQYF	TGTGCCAGCAGCAGTCGTGAGGGAGGGGTCGATACGCAGTATTTT
.	TRBV27	.	TRBJ1-2	CASSSLRGSYGYTF	TGTGCCAGCAGTTCCCTTCGGGGTAGCTATGGCTACACCTTC
TRBD1	TRBV9	.	TRBJ1-4	CASSTRGTANEKLFF	TGTGCCAGCAGCACCAGGGGGACAGCTAATGAAAAACTGTTTTTT
TRBD1	TRBV19	.	TRBJ1-3	CASSISGTGDGNTIYF	TGTGCCAGTAGTATATCCGGGACAGGGGATGGAAACACCATATATTTT
.	TRBV14	.	TRBJ1-2	CASSQGQYYGYTF	TGTGCCAGCAGCCAAGGACAGTACTATGGCTACACCTTC
.	TRBV28	.	TRBJ1-4	CASNFGADTNEKLFF	TGTGCCAGCAACTTTGGAGCAGATACTAATGAAAAACTGTTTTTT
TRBD2	TRBV19	.	TRBJ2-1	CASRRSSGYNEQFF	TGTGCCAGTCGTCGGTCTAGCGGATACAATGAGCAGTTCTTC
.	TRBV19	.	TRBJ1-5	CASSRENSNQPQHF	TGTGCCAGTAGTCGGGAGAATAGCAATCAGCCCCAGCATTTT
.	TRBV21-1	few	TRBJ1-2	CASSNPGTGVGYTF	TGTGCCAGCAGCAACCCCGGGACAGGGGTAGGCTACACCTTC
TRBD1	TRBV2	.	TRBJ2-7	CASRGDSRSYEQYF	TGTGCCAGCAGAGGGGACAGTCGAAGCTACGAGCAGTACTTC
TRBD2	TRBV28	.	TRBJ2-7	CASRSTPGLAVQYF	TGTGCCAGCAGGTCGACCCCGGGACTAGCGGTACAGTACTTC
TRBD1	TRBV7-3	.	TRBJ1-2	CASSEGTGDFGYTF	TGTGCCAGCAGCGAAGGGACAGGGGATTTTGGCTACACCTTC
.	TRBV20-1	.	TRBJ2-1	CSARDSNGKFF	TGCAGTGCTAGAGATTCGAACGGGAAGTTCTTC
.	TRBV2	.	TRBJ2-7	CASGMDTHYEQYF	TGTGCCAGCGGCATGGACACCCACTACGAGCAGTACTTC
.	TRBV30	few	TRBJ2-5	CAWSVQGGTQYF	TGTGCCTGGAGTGTACAAGGGGGGACCCAGTACTTC
.	TRBV9	.	TRBJ2-1	CASSVAEDWISYNEQFF	TGTGCCAGCAGCGTAGCCGAGGACTGGATCTCCTACAATGAGCAGTTCTTC
TRBD1	TRBV6-2/TRBV6-3	.	TRBJ1-5	CASSYSGTALTIYQPQHF	TGTGCCAGCAGTTACTCTGGGACAGCGTTAACAATCTATCAGCCCCAGCATTTT
.	TRBV6-4	.	TRBJ2-3	CASSESGWDTQYF	TGTGCCAGCAGTGAGTCAGGGTGGGATACGCAGTATTTT
.	TRBV7-6	.	TRBJ2-2	CASSAGPGGELFF	TGTGCCAGCAGCGCCGGTCCCGGGGGGGAGCTGTTTTTT
.	TRBV9	.	TRBJ2-2	CASSVRGENTGELFF	TGTGCCAGCAGCGTGCGCGGAGAGAACACCGGGGAGCTGTTTTTT
TRBD2	TRBV24-1	.	TRBJ2-1	CATSDLSGRDTHEQFF	TGTGCCACCAGTGATTTGAGCGGGAGAGATACACATGAGCAGTTCTTC
.	TRBV5-5	.	TRBJ1-3	CASSQGPGGSGNTIYF	TGTGCCAGCAGCCAGGGGCCCGGAGGCTCTGGAAACACCATATATTTT
TRBD1	TRBV28	.	TRBJ2-3	CASSLGTGSTDTQYF	TGTGCCAGCAGTTTAGGGACAGGGTCCACAGATACGCAGTATTTT
TRBD2	TRBV6-5	.	TRBJ2-7	CASSWTSGSYEQYF	TGTGCCAGCAGCTGGACTAGCGGGAGCTACGAGCAGTACTTC
TRBD2	TRBV19	once	TRBJ2-7	CASSSLRLAGAKSDTYEQYF	TGTGCCAGTAGTTCCTTACGACTAGCGGGAGCTAAATCTGACACCTACGAGCAGTACTTC
.	TRBV19	.	TRBJ1-5	CASSINLGSNQPQHF	TGTGCCAGTAGTATTAATCTGGGCAGCAATCAGCCCCAGCATTTT
TRBD1	TRBV5-1	.	TRBJ2-7	CASSLGVGQGFVAQYF	TGCGCCAGCAGCTTGGGTGTGGGACAGGGGTTTGTTGCGCAGTACTTC
TRBD1	TRBV5-1	few	TRBJ2-7	CASSLGGTGSYEQYF	TGCGCCAGCAGCTTGGGGGGGACAGGGTCCTACGAGCAGTACTTC
.	TRBV4-1	once	TRBJ1-2	CASSQDPGTSYGYTF	TGCGCCAGCAGCCAAGATCCAGGGACAAGCTATGGCTACACCTTC
TRBD2	TRBV5-1	.	TRBJ2-7	CASRPGLVTYEQYF	TGCGCCAGCAGACCGGGACTAGTTACGTACGAGCAGTACTTC
TRBD2	TRBV9	.	TRBJ2-5	CASSVHGRETQYF	TGTGCCAGCAGCGTGCACGGGAGGGAGACCCAGTACTTC
TRBD2	TRBV24-1	.	TRBJ2-1	CATSDARLSGALNEQFF	TGTGCCACCAGTGATGCACGGCTTAGCGGGGCACTTAATGAGCAGTTCTTC
.	TRBV18	.	TRBJ1-5	CASSPGLGSNQPQHF	TGTGCCAGCTCACCAGGTCTTGGCAGCAATCAGCCCCAGCATTTT
.	TRBV7-9	.	TRBJ1-1	CASSQKNTEAFF	TGTGCCAGCAGCCAAAAAAACACTGAAGCTTTCTTT
.	TRBV10-1	.	TRBJ1-4	CASSVPTTNEKLFF	TGCGCCAGCAGTGTCCCTACAACTAATGAAAAACTGTTTTTT
TRBD1	TRBV28	.	TRBJ2-7	CASMGQGPYEQYF	TGTGCCAGCATGGGACAGGGGCCCTACGAGCAGTACTTC
TRBD1	TRBV5-1	.	TRBJ1-2	CASSAGTDYGYTF	TGCGCCAGCAGCGCCGGGACAGACTATGGCTACACCTTC
.	TRBV9	few	TRBJ2-2	CASSVARQGGGELFF	TGTGCCAGCAGCGTAGCTAGGCAGGGCGGCGGGGAGCTGTTTTTT
.	TRBV3-1/TRBV3-2	medium-sized	TRBJ1-2	CASSQDVVRGTQPLPRGYTF	TGTGCCAGCAGCCAGGATGTTGTAAGGGGGACCCAGCCCCTCCCCCGAGGCTACACCTTC